The entry below describes one T cell receptor (beta chain). The source of the sample is a study of Graves' ophthalmopathy and Graves' hyperthyroidism. The CDR3 contains 17 residues. V was shortened by 8 bases and J by 0 bases, with 20 bases between the two germline ends. Germline V gene sequence: CDR1 MDHEN, CDR2 SYDVKM. Uncontrolled infections, other autoimmune diseases, pregnancy or lactation barred patients from enrollment. The sequenced template was RNA, covering the TCR beta CDR3 region. HTBI primers were used in a first-round RT-PCR, which preceded a second-round multiplex PCR. Each CDR3 protein gets one entry after TCRdb re-called the multiplex PCR reads with MiXCR. The table has approximately 330,000 distinct CDR3 sequences, about a sixth seen once.

Input material: peripheral blood. This sequence joins TRBV28 and TRBJ1-5, with D unclear. The receptor was isolated from an adult man with Graves' ophthalmopathy. The CDR3 DNA is TGTGCCAGCCTCCCCTTACGGCAGACCCTTAGCAATCAGCCCCAGCATTTT. It translates to CASLPLRQTLSNQPQHF.